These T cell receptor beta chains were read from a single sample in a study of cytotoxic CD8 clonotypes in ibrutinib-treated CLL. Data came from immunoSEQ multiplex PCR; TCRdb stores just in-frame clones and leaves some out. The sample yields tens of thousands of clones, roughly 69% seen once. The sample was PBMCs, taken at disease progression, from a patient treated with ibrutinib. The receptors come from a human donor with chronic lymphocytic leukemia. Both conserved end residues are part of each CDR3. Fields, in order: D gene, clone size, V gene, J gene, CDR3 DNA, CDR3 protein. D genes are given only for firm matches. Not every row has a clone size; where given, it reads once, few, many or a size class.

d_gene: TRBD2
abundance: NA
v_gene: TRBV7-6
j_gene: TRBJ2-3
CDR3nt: TGTGCCAGCAGCTCGGGGACTAGCGGGGGTACGCAGTATTTT
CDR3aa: CASSSGTSGGTQYF

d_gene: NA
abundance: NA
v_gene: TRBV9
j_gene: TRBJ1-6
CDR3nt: TGTGCCAGCAGCGTACCCGGACCAACCAATTCACCCCTCCACTTT
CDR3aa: CASSVPGPTNSPLHF

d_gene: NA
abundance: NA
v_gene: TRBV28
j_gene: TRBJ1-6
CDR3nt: TGTGCCAGCAGTTTACCCTTACAGAGGTCCTATAATTCACCCCTCCACTTT
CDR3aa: CASSLPLQRSYNSPLHF

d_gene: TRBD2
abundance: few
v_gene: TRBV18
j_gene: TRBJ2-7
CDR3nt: TGTGCCAGCTCACCAGCTAGCGGGGGGTGGTACGAGCAGTACTTC
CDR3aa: CASSPASGGWYEQYF

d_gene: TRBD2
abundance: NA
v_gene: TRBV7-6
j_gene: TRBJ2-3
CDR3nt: TGTGCCAGCAGCTTAATGGCTAGCGGGGGGGCCACAGATACGCAGTATTTT
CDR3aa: CASSLMASGGATDTQYF

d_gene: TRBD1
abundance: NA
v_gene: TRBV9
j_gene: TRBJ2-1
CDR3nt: TGTGCCAGCAGCTTGGGGACAGGGTTCTACAATGAGCAGTTCTTC
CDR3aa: CASSLGTGFYNEQFF

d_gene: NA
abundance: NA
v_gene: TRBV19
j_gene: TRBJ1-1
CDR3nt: TGTGCCAGTAGTTCAAGCGGGAAGGGGAACACTGAAGCTTTCTTT
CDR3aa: CASSSSGKGNTEAFF

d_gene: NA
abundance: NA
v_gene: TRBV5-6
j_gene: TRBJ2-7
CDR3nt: TGTGCCAGCAGCTCGGGGGGCCTTGGAGAGCAGTACTTC
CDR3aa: CASSSGGLGEQYF

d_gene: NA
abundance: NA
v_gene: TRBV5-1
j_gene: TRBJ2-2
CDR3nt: TGCGCCAGCAGGGGGGACACCGGGGAGCTGTTTTTT
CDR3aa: CASRGDTGELFF

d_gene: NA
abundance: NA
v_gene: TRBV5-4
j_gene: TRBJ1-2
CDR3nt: TGTGCCAGCAGCTTCCCGGGACGGGGGAACTATGGCTACACCTTC
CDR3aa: CASSFPGRGNYGYTF

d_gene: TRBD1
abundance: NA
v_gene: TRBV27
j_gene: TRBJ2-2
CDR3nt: TGTGCCAGCAGTGGGACAGGGGCTTCCACCGGGGAGCTGTTTTTT
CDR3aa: CASSGTGASTGELFF

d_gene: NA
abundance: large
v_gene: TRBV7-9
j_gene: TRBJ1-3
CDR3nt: TGTGCCAGCAGCTTAGTTGGGTTGAGCTCTGGAAACACCATATATTTT
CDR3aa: CASSLVGLSSGNTIYF

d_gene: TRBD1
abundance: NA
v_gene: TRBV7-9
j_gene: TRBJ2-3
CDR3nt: TGTGCCAGCTTATTTACAGGGGGCGAGGGAGATACGCAGTATTTT
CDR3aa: CASLFTGGEGDTQYF

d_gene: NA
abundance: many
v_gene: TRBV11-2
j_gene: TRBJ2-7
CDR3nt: TGTGCCAGCAGGCAGAGGGGTTCCTACGAGCAGTACTTC
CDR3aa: CASRQRGSYEQYF

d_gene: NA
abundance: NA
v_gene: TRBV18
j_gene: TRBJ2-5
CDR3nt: TGTGCCAGCTCCCTCGGACAGCAAGAGACCCAGTACTTC
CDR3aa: CASSLGQQETQYF

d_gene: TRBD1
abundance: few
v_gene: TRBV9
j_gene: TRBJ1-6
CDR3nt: TGTGCCAGCAGCGTAACCTCCGACCCGACAGGGAGGGATTATTCACCCCTCCACTTT
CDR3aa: CASSVTSDPTGRDYSPLHF

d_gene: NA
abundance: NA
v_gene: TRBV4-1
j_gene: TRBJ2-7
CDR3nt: TGCGCCAGCAGCCAAGTTCTCTCCGCCGAGCAGTACTTC
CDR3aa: CASSQVLSAEQYF

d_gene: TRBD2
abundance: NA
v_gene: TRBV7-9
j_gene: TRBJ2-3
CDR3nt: TGTGCCAGCAGCTTACAAGGTAGCGGGGGCCTGGATACGCAGTATTTT
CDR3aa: CASSLQGSGGLDTQYF

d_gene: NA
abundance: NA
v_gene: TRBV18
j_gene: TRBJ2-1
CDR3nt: TGTGCCAGCTCACCACGGCCAGCCACCTGGGAGAATGAGCAGTTCTTC
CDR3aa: CASSPRPATWENEQFF

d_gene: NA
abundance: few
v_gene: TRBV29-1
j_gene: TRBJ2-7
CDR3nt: TGCAGCGCGGGACCCAGCTACGAGCAGTACTTC
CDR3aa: CSAGPSYEQYF

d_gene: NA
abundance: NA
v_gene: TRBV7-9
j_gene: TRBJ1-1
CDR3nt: TGTGCCAGCACCCCGTTGGGGGGTGGCACTGAAGCTTTCTTT
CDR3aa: CASTPLGGGTEAFF

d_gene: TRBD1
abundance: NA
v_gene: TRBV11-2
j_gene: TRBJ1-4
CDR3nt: TGTGCCAGCAGCTTAGGGCACAGGGGAAATGAAAAACTGTTTTTT
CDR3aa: CASSLGHRGNEKLFF

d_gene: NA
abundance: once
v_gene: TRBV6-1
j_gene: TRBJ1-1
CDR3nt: TGTGCCAGCACCAGGGGTAGTGGGGGGAACACTGAAGCTTTCTTT
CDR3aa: CASTRGSGGNTEAFF